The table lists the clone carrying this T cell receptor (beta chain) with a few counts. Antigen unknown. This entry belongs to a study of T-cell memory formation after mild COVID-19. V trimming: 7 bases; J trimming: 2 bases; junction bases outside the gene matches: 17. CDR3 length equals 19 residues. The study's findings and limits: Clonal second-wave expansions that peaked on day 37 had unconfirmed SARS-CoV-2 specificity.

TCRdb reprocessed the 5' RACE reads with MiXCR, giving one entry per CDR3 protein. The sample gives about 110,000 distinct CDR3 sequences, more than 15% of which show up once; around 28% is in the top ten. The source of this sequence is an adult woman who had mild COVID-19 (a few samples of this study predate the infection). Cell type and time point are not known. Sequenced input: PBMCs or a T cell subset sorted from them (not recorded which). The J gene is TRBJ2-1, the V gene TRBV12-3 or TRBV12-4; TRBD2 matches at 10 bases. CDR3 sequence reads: CASTRSQGESGRAYNEQFF. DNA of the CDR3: TGTGCCAGCACTAGGAGTCAGGGTGAAAGCGGGAGGGCCTACAATGAGCAGTTCTTC.